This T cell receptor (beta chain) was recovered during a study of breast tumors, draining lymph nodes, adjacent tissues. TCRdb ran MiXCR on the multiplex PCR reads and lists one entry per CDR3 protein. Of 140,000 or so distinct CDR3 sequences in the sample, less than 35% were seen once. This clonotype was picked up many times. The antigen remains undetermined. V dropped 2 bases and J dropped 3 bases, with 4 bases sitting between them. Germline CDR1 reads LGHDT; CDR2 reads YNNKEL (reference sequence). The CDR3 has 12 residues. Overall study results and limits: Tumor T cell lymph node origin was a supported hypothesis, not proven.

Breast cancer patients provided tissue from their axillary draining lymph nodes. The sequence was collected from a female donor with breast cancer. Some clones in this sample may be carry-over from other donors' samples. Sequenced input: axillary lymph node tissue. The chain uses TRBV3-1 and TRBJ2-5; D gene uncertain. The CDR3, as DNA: TGTGCCAGCAGCCAAATCGAAGAGACCCAGTACTTC. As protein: CASSQIEETQYF.